What follows is one TCR beta chain and its context. Its antigen is unidentified. This CDR3 spans 14 amino acids. The germline V gene has CDR1 MNHEY and CDR2 SVGEGT. V lost 2 bases and J 6 bases, leaving 11 bases between the germline ends. TCRdb reprocessed the RACE reads via MiXCR and lists one record per CDR3 protein. The sample has about 120,000 distinct CDR3 sequences, about 13% seen once. This specimen comes from a study of human T cells and chemical hapten exposure. Study summary: 2% DPC applied to a roughly 2 cm by roughly 2 cm arm area sensitized donors. Whole-study results and caveats: Sensitizing to DPC left TCRs with a frequency above 1 in 1000 unaltered. There were significantly more large CDR3 similarity clusters among expanded TCRs than among controls. Patch test score rose with PT1 expanded TCRs, significant at 8, 16, 32, not 4.

Time point of the sample: patch test 1, 2 weeks after DPC sensitization. Treatment described: therapeutic diphenylcyclopropenone sensitization with weekly scalp DPC. The V call is TRBV6-2 or TRBV6-3, the J call TRBJ1-5, with D unclear. This specimen consisted of whole blood, obtained in connection with sensitization to the hapten diphenylcyclopropenone (DPC). This TCR derives from a young man with alopecia areata. Some clones in this sample may be carry-over from other donors' samples. As DNA, the CDR3 is TGTGCCAGCAGTTACGGGAGGGATCCTCAGCCCCAGCATTTT. Protein sequence: CASSYGRDPQPQHF.